Listed below are T cell receptor beta chains from one sample, sequenced in a study of blood T cell repertoires in COVID-19. TCRdb keeps only in-frame clones here, not all; method: immunoSEQ multiplex PCR. The sample includes 100,000 or so clones, about 82% of them seen just once. The specimen sequenced was peripheral blood. The receptors were gathered from a woman in her sixties in a cohort sampled during active or convalescent COVID-19. Each CDR3 is given with its conserved first and last residue.

v_call	j_call	cdr3_aa
TRBV6-6	TRBJ1-1	CAGKRGDTEAFF
TRBV28	TRBJ2-6	CASTQGGAFGANVLTF
TRBV2	TRBJ1-4	CASSAPGQRREKLFF
TRBV5-8	TRBJ1-1	CASPDSERGNTEAFF
TRBV9	TRBJ2-2	CASSLQGRTGELFF
TRBV12-5	TRBJ1-4	CASGLVLGPQTNEKLFF
TRBV19	TRBJ2-5	CASSAEYQETQYF
TRBV21-1	TRBJ2-7	CASSDGLAGGPYEQYF
TRBV28	TRBJ1-6	CASSLQFVYNSPLHF
TRBV4-1	TRBJ1-4	CASSQPRTGPNEKLFF
TRBV19	TRBJ1-1	CASRHGGDTEAFF
TRBV2	TRBJ1-2	CASEGTVPSYGYTF
TRBV6-1	TRBJ2-3	CASSEGLAVTRTDTQYF
TRBV4-2	TRBJ2-1	CASSLPGLAGAYNEQFF
TRBV7-9	TRBJ1-1	CASSLGGQNTEAFF
TRBV7-7	TRBJ2-1	CASSSHSGRAFRWYNEQFF
TRBV2	TRBJ1-2	CASSEAHSNYGYTF
TRBV7-9	TRBJ1-2	CASSTGQGSNTF
TRBV5-4	TRBJ1-2	CASSRDTNYGYTF
TRBV29-1	TRBJ1-1	CSVTVNTEAFF
TRBV5-5	TRBJ2-4	CASSLDGGNLAKNIQYF
TRBV5-1	TRBJ2-1	CASSSSGSFSYNEQFF
TRBV7-8	TRBJ1-2	CASTLGRGNYGYTF
TRBV7-6	TRBJ2-1	CASSPYPGLAESEQFF